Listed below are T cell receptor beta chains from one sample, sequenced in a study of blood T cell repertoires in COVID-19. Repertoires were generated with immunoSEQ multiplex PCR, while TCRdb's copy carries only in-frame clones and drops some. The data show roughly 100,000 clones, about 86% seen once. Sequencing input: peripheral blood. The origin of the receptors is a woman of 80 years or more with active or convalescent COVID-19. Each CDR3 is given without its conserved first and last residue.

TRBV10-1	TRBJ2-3	ASRRQMGGLYTDTQY
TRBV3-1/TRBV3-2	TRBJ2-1	ASSQSDRQF
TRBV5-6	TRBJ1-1	ASSDLGRIAAF
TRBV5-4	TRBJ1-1	ASSGSGGLNTEAF
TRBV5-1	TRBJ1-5	ASSLGTGYNQPQH
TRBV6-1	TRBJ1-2	ASSEKKTSGDT
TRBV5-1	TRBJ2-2	ASRSPTGTGELF
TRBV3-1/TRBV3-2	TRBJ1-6	ASSQDGGNNSPLH
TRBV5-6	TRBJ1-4	ASSLPGQGDEKLF
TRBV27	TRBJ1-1	ASSLVQTNTEAF
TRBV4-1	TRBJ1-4	ASSRFPGGEEKLF
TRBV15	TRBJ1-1	ATENSGLGTEAF
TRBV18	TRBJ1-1	ASSLDRGNTEAF
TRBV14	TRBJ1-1	ASSQRETAEAF
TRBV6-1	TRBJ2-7	ASSEARAYEQY
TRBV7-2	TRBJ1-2	ASSITPGQGADT
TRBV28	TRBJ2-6	ASSLVGGLTGANVLT
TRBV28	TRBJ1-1	ASGGRERNTEAF
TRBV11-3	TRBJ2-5	ASSQGRGRKETQY
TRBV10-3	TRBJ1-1	AIRGAMNTEAF
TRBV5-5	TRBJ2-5	ASSLSRGVSGETQY
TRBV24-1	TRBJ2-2	ATSESDRANTGELF
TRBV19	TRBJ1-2	ASSIGQTDT
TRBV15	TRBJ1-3	ATSIAGLGGTIY
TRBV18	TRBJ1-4	ASSPGQGTGEKLF
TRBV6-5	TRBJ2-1	ASSIPGQGGNEQF
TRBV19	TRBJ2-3	ASSITYTDTQY
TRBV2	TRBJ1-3	ASEPGQSISGNTIY
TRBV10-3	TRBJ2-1	AISDLSGSYNEQF
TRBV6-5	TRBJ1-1	ASRRRQDQNTEAF
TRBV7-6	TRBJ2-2	ASSFGTATLNTGELF